Listed below are T cell receptor beta chains from one sample, sequenced in a study of CD8+ T cells in alopecia areata. TCRdb's table, derived via immunoSEQ multiplex PCR, lists solely in-frame clones and lacks some. The sample holds over 150,000 clones, just under 60% seen once. Sequenced here: CD4+ T cells sorted from blood, sampled at week 0. Every receptor here comes from a human donor with alopecia areata. The CDR3 runs from the conserved cysteine through the conserved F or W. The order of the fields is V gene, D gene, J gene, clone size, CDR3 DNA, CDR3 protein. The D gene is left open where the match is weak. Some rows mark clone size as missing; the rest say once, few, many or name a class of expanded clone.

v_gene: TRBV11-3
d_gene: -
j_gene: TRBJ1-1
abundance: -
CDR3nt: TGTGCCAGCAGCTCTAGGGAGTTGGACACTGAAGCTTTCTTT
CDR3aa: CASSSRELDTEAFF

v_gene: TRBV29-1
d_gene: TRBD1
j_gene: TRBJ2-7
abundance: -
CDR3nt: TGCAGCGGAGTGAAGGGGGCCGGCTACGAGCAGTACTTC
CDR3aa: CSGVKGAGYEQYF

v_gene: TRBV6-1
d_gene: -
j_gene: TRBJ2-7
abundance: -
CDR3nt: TGTGCCAGCAGTGAAACCGGGCGGGCATACGACGAGCAGTACTTC
CDR3aa: CASSETGRAYDEQYF

v_gene: TRBV15
d_gene: -
j_gene: TRBJ2-1
abundance: -
CDR3nt: TGTGCCACCAGCAGCACCGGGACCACCACTTTTCCCTACAATGAGCAGTTCTTC
CDR3aa: CATSSTGTTTFPYNEQFF

v_gene: TRBV30
d_gene: TRBD1
j_gene: TRBJ1-2
abundance: -
CDR3nt: TGTGCCTGGAGTTCCCGGACAGGGGGCCATGGCTACACCTTC
CDR3aa: CAWSSRTGGHGYTF

v_gene: TRBV29-1
d_gene: -
j_gene: TRBJ1-4
abundance: -
CDR3nt: TGCAGCGTTGTAGTGGCTCAGGGTGAAAAACTGTTTTTT
CDR3aa: CSVVVAQGEKLFF

v_gene: TRBV30
d_gene: TRBD1
j_gene: TRBJ1-6
abundance: -
CDR3nt: TGTGCCTGGACGGGGGCAGGGGGGATAAGCTCACCCCTCCACTTT
CDR3aa: CAWTGAGGISSPLHF

v_gene: TRBV29-1
d_gene: -
j_gene: TRBJ2-1
abundance: -
CDR3nt: TGCAGCGTAGGGGGACTATTAAGGGATGAGCAGTTCTTC
CDR3aa: CSVGGLLRDEQFF

v_gene: TRBV5-1
d_gene: TRBD1
j_gene: TRBJ1-1
abundance: -
CDR3nt: TGCGCCAGCCAAAAGCAATGGGGACAGGGGAACACTGAAGCTTTCTTT
CDR3aa: CASQKQWGQGNTEAFF

v_gene: TRBV30
d_gene: -
j_gene: TRBJ1-1
abundance: -
CDR3nt: TGTGCCTGGGCTGAGACAGTTTACACTGAAGCTTTCTTT
CDR3aa: CAWAETVYTEAFF

v_gene: TRBV29-1
d_gene: -
j_gene: TRBJ1-1
abundance: few
CDR3nt: TGCAGCGTTGGTCGGCGGGACACTGAAGCTTTCTTT
CDR3aa: CSVGRRDTEAFF

v_gene: TRBV29-1
d_gene: TRBD1
j_gene: TRBJ1-1
abundance: -
CDR3nt: TGCAGCGTTGATACAGGGGCAATCACTGAAGCTTTCTTT
CDR3aa: CSVDTGAITEAFF

v_gene: TRBV7-8
d_gene: -
j_gene: TRBJ1-4
abundance: -
CDR3nt: TGTGCCAGCAGCTCTTCGCAGGGGATTAATGAAAAACTGTTTTTT
CDR3aa: CASSSSQGINEKLFF

v_gene: TRBV5-1
d_gene: -
j_gene: TRBJ2-5
abundance: -
CDR3nt: TGCGCCAGAAACAACAATGTAAAAAGCGCGGAGACCCAGTACTTC
CDR3aa: CARNNNVKSAETQYF

v_gene: TRBV4-1
d_gene: -
j_gene: TRBJ1-1
abundance: -
CDR3nt: TGCGCCAGCAGCCAAGCGGATAACACTGAAGCTTTCTTT
CDR3aa: CASSQADNTEAFF

v_gene: TRBV30
d_gene: -
j_gene: TRBJ1-1
abundance: -
CDR3nt: TGTGCCAGTGCCAGGGGCCTGAACACTGAAGCTTTCTTT
CDR3aa: CASARGLNTEAFF

v_gene: TRBV25-1
d_gene: -
j_gene: TRBJ1-2
abundance: few
CDR3nt: TGTGCCAGCTCCCTGGGGTCCGGGCGCCGCTTC
CDR3aa: CASSLGSGRRF

v_gene: TRBV5-1
d_gene: TRBD2
j_gene: TRBJ2-7
abundance: -
CDR3nt: TGCGCCAGCAGCTTGGCCGAGCGGGGGCCCCTGTCCTTC
CDR3aa: CASSLAERGPLSF

v_gene: TRBV15
d_gene: -
j_gene: TRBJ1-5
abundance: -
CDR3nt: TGTGCCACCAGCAGGGCCAAAGATCAGCCCCAGCATTTT
CDR3aa: CATSRAKDQPQHF

v_gene: TRBV30
d_gene: -
j_gene: TRBJ2-5
abundance: once
CDR3nt: TGTGCCTGGAGTGTCAAGGGTTTCCAAGAGACCCAGTACTTC
CDR3aa: CAWSVKGFQETQYF

v_gene: TRBV5-1
d_gene: TRBD2
j_gene: TRBJ2-3
abundance: -
CDR3nt: TGCGCCAGCAGCTTGCGAAGCGGGGGGGCTAGCACAGATACGCAGTATTTT
CDR3aa: CASSLRSGGASTDTQYF

v_gene: TRBV7-8
d_gene: TRBD2
j_gene: TRBJ2-3
abundance: few
CDR3nt: TGTGCCAGCAGCCCCCCCGGGGGGGCAGATACGCAGTATTTT
CDR3aa: CASSPPGGADTQYF

v_gene: TRBV15
d_gene: -
j_gene: TRBJ1-5
abundance: -
CDR3nt: TGTGCCACCAGCAGAGATTATGGGCAGCCAGGTCAGCCCCAGCATTTT
CDR3aa: CATSRDYGQPGQPQHF

v_gene: TRBV19
d_gene: -
j_gene: TRBJ2-5
abundance: few
CDR3nt: TGTGCCAGTGCGAGGGGAGGACAAGAGACCCAGTACTTC
CDR3aa: CASARGGQETQYF

v_gene: TRBV25-1
d_gene: -
j_gene: TRBJ1-2
abundance: -
CDR3nt: TGTGCCAGCAGTAGAGACAGCTACTATGGCTACACCTTC
CDR3aa: CASSRDSYYGYTF

v_gene: TRBV9
d_gene: -
j_gene: TRBJ2-1
abundance: -
CDR3nt: TGTGCCAGCAGCGCAGAAGTAGTGGGGAATGAGCAGTTCTTC
CDR3aa: CASSAEVVGNEQFF

v_gene: TRBV29-1
d_gene: TRBD1
j_gene: TRBJ1-1
abundance: -
CDR3nt: TGCAGCGTTCAGGGGGTGGTAGGCACTGAAGCTTTCTTT
CDR3aa: CSVQGVVGTEAFF

v_gene: TRBV29-1
d_gene: TRBD1
j_gene: TRBJ1-4
abundance: -
CDR3nt: TGCAGCGTTGCGACAGGGACGGGTGAAAAACTGTTTTTT
CDR3aa: CSVATGTGEKLFF

v_gene: TRBV29-1
d_gene: -
j_gene: TRBJ2-1
abundance: few
CDR3nt: TGCAGCGGGGGACACCCCTCGCGAAATGAGCAGTTCTTC
CDR3aa: CSGGHPSRNEQFF

v_gene: TRBV27
d_gene: TRBD1
j_gene: TRBJ1-2
abundance: -
CDR3nt: TGTGCCAGCAGTCCCTGGGACAGCCGATATGGCTACACCTTC
CDR3aa: CASSPWDSRYGYTF

v_gene: TRBV18
d_gene: TRBD1
j_gene: TRBJ2-7
abundance: -
CDR3nt: TGTGCCAGCTCACCACTCGGACAGGGGATAAGCTCCTACGAGCAGTACTTC
CDR3aa: CASSPLGQGISSYEQYF

v_gene: TRBV4-2
d_gene: -
j_gene: TRBJ1-1
abundance: -
CDR3nt: TGTGCCAGCAGCCAAGAGGAGGGCGGTGAAGCTTTCTTT
CDR3aa: CASSQEEGGEAFF

v_gene: TRBV30
d_gene: TRBD1
j_gene: TRBJ2-5
abundance: -
CDR3nt: TGTGCCTGGAGTCGCGGGACAGGAAGTGGAGAAGAGACCCAGTACTTC
CDR3aa: CAWSRGTGSGEETQYF

v_gene: TRBV29-1
d_gene: TRBD1
j_gene: TRBJ2-5
abundance: -
CDR3nt: TGCAGCGTTAGAAGGCAGGGGGCGAATCTAGAGACCCAGTACTTC
CDR3aa: CSVRRQGANLETQYF

v_gene: TRBV7-2
d_gene: -
j_gene: TRBJ2-1
abundance: -
CDR3nt: TGTGCCAGCAGCCCCCATCTTGGGGTGGGTGAGCAGTTCTTC
CDR3aa: CASSPHLGVGEQFF

v_gene: TRBV5-1
d_gene: -
j_gene: TRBJ2-3
abundance: -
CDR3nt: TGCGCCAGCAGCTTCTCAGACAGCACAGATACGCAGTATTTT
CDR3aa: CASSFSDSTDTQYF

v_gene: TRBV15
d_gene: -
j_gene: TRBJ2-1
abundance: -
CDR3nt: TGTGCCACCAGCAGAGGTGGTGGAGCGGCAAGTCGGAATGAGCAGTTCTTC
CDR3aa: CATSRGGGAASRNEQFF

v_gene: TRBV27
d_gene: -
j_gene: TRBJ2-5
abundance: -
CDR3nt: TGTGCCAGCCAACGATCACTCTCCACGGAGACCCAGTACTTC
CDR3aa: CASQRSLSTETQYF

v_gene: TRBV15
d_gene: -
j_gene: TRBJ2-3
abundance: -
CDR3nt: TGTGCCACCAGCAGAGACATAGGCACAGATACGCAGTATTTT
CDR3aa: CATSRDIGTDTQYF

v_gene: TRBV21-1
d_gene: -
j_gene: TRBJ1-5
abundance: -
CDR3nt: TGTGCCAGCAGAAATTGCTGCGGGGTTGCGCCCCAGCATTTT
CDR3aa: CASRNCCGVAPQHF

v_gene: TRBV5-1
d_gene: -
j_gene: TRBJ1-5
abundance: -
CDR3nt: TGCGCCAGCGGAGTCGGGCAGCCCCAGCATTTT
CDR3aa: CASGVGQPQHF

v_gene: TRBV27
d_gene: TRBD1
j_gene: TRBJ1-1
abundance: few
CDR3nt: TGTGCCAGCAGTTTCGGCCGGGGACAGGGTTCCCGGCCTCGACAGGACACTGAAGCTTTCTTT
CDR3aa: CASSFGRGQGSRPRQDTEAFF

v_gene: TRBV6-1
d_gene: -
j_gene: TRBJ2-4
abundance: -
CDR3nt: TGTGCCAGCAGTGATCGGCGGCAGCTAAACATTCAGTACTTC
CDR3aa: CASSDRRQLNIQYF

v_gene: TRBV7-3
d_gene: TRBD1
j_gene: TRBJ2-5
abundance: -
CDR3nt: TGTGCCAGCAGCGAGACAGGGGCCCTAGAGACCCAGTACTTC
CDR3aa: CASSETGALETQYF

v_gene: TRBV29-1
d_gene: -
j_gene: TRBJ1-2
abundance: -
CDR3nt: TGCAGCCCGGGTCCCCTTAACTATGGCTACACCTTC
CDR3aa: CSPGPLNYGYTF

v_gene: TRBV29-1
d_gene: TRBD1
j_gene: TRBJ1-2
abundance: -
CDR3nt: TGCAGCGTCCGTGAGGGGACAGGGGTTGGCTACACCTTC
CDR3aa: CSVREGTGVGYTF

v_gene: TRBV6-5
d_gene: -
j_gene: TRBJ2-7
abundance: -
CDR3nt: TGTGCCAGCAGTCCAGGACAGGGAGGGAGCGAGCAGTACTTC
CDR3aa: CASSPGQGGSEQYF

v_gene: TRBV29-1
d_gene: -
j_gene: TRBJ1-2
abundance: few
CDR3nt: TGCAGCGTTGAAATACGGCTGAGGAGTGGCTACACCTTC
CDR3aa: CSVEIRLRSGYTF

v_gene: TRBV5-7
d_gene: -
j_gene: TRBJ1-2
abundance: few
CDR3nt: TGTGCCAGCAGCTTGGGGCGGAGGGGAGGCTACACCTTC
CDR3aa: CASSLGRRGGYTF

v_gene: TRBV29-1
d_gene: -
j_gene: TRBJ2-7
abundance: -
CDR3nt: TGCAGCGTTGCGACAGTCTCTTACGAGCAGTACTTC
CDR3aa: CSVATVSYEQYF

v_gene: TRBV9
d_gene: -
j_gene: TRBJ2-1
abundance: -
CDR3nt: TGTGCCAGCAGCCCTCCCAGCTACAATGAGCAGTTCTTC
CDR3aa: CASSPPSYNEQFF